Below are 13 T cell receptor beta chains sequenced from a single sample in a study of blood T cells in healthy people across ages (dated by TCRdb to the mid-2010s). The library relied on 5' RACE. Sequencing relied on an Illumina HiSeq 2500. A second PCR of about 6 to 11 cycles was performed with a sample-barcoded 5' primer and a J-beta primer mix. TCRdb reprocessing: public reads trimmed at Q25 with fastp, clones called with MiXCR, in-frame beta chains kept. Under each unique CDR3 protein, matching rows form one entry showing the most common genes and DNA. The sample has roughly 800,000 distinct CDR3 sequences on record, more than 20% of them singletons. Clones ranked in the top ten supply 3% to 4.5% of the sample. This sample also appeared in a second study, on T cells of mothers and their children.

Sequencing used blood. Receptors were obtained from a boy between 5 and 17 years old in good health.

V gene TRBV12-3 or TRBV12-4 combines with J gene TRBJ2-4; 10 bases line up with TRBD2. CDR3 length: 15 residues. V lost 7 bases, J lost 5 bases, and 8 bases stayed unmatched. As DNA, the CDR3 is TGTGCCAGCAATAAAGATCTAGCGGGGGAAAACATTCAGTACTTC. It encodes CASNKDLAGENIQYF.

Many counts were recorded for this clonotype. This chain links TRBV6-5 with TRBJ2-7; TRBD1 is a possible D gene (6 bases). The germline V gene has CDR1 MNHEY and CDR2 SVGAGI. Trimming stripped 6 bases from V and 6 bases from J, with 21 bases between. The CDR3 consists of 15 residues. CDR3 coding DNA: TGTGCCAGCAGGTCCGTGGGCCAGGGGAGTACCGAGCAGTACTTC. Its protein product is CASRSVGQGSTEQYF.

CDR3 protein: CASSLEGRGRGQNIQYF. In nucleotides, the CDR3 is TGTGCCAGCAGTTTGGAAGGACGGGGCAGGGGTCAAAACATTCAGTACTTC. J is TRBJ2-4 and V is TRBV28; D perhaps matches TRBD1 (6 bases). This CDR3 contains 17 residues. The V gene's germline CDR1 is MDHEN and CDR2 SYDVKM. V was clipped by 3 bases and J by 5 bases, with 20 bases between them.

The chain joins TRBV12-3 or TRBV12-4 to TRBJ1-5; D is uncertain. V was pared by 3 bases and J by 5 bases, with 11 bases between. The CDR3 contains 14 residues. The CDR3 is CASSLSGNYQPQHF. In nucleotides, the CDR3 is TGTGCCAGCAGTTTGTCGGGCAATTATCAGCCCCAGCATTTT.

This chain uses TRBV5-5 with TRBJ2-7; D gene unclear. Trimming removed 1 base at V and 3 bases at J, with 11 bases between. The CDR3 loop spans 14 amino acids. The germline V gene encodes CDR1 SGHKS and CDR2 YYEKEE (reference sequence). In DNA form, the CDR3 reads TGTGCCAGCAGCTTGAAAGTGGGAATCTACGAGCAGTACTTC. It is translated as CASSLKVGIYEQYF.

This clonotype was seen a handful of times. This chain links TRBV12-3 or TRBV12-4 with TRBJ1-5; 7 bases are shared with TRBD1. The J segment lost 0 bases and the V segment lost 6 bases, leaving 2 bases of the junction unmatched. CDR3 length: 14 residues. As DNA, the CDR3 is TGTGCCAGCAGGGACAGGTTTAGCAATCAGCCCCAGCATTTT. Translated, it gives CASRDRFSNQPQHF.

The chain joins TRBV20-1 to TRBJ1-6; D unclear. V lost 0 bases and J lost 2, with 14 bases in between. This CDR3 region has 17 residues. In germline, CDR1 is DFQATT, CDR2 SNEGSKA (reference sequence). This CDR3 is CSARDRGVVAYNSPLHF. The CDR3 region has the DNA TGCAGTGCTAGAGATCGCGGGGTTGTGGCCTATAATTCACCCCTCCACTTT.

There are a few counts of this clonotype. CDR3 sequence (DNA): TGTGCCAGCAGCATCCCTGGTTGGGAGACCCAGTACTTC. As protein: CASSIPGWETQYF. This rearrangement joins TRBV11-2 to TRBJ2-5; D is ambiguous. Germline CDR1 SGHAT, CDR2 FQNNGV. The V end lost 5 bases, the J end lost 5 bases, and 12 bases lay between the germline ends. CDR3 length equals 13 residues.

The J gene is TRBJ1-4, the V gene TRBV28, with D hard to call. This CDR3 has 14 amino acids. Germline CDR1 is MDHEN and CDR2 is SYDVKM. V dropped 5 bases and J dropped 0 bases, with 7 bases sitting between them. CDR3 residues: CASSHPATNEKLFF. In DNA, the CDR3 is TGTGCCAGCAGTCACCCTGCAACTAATGAAAAACTGTTTTTT.

This clonotype was observed a handful of times. V is TRBV5-6 and J is TRBJ2-2; D is unresolved. Trimming cost V 4 bases and J 5 bases, with 12 bases left between them. The CDR3 is made up of 14 amino acids. Per germline, CDR1 SGHDT and CDR2 YYEEEE. The CDR3 sequence is CASSQYTITGELFF. CDR3 nucleotides: TGTGCCAGCAGCCAATACACTATTACCGGGGAGCTGTTTTTT.

This clonotype was recorded a few times. This chain connects TRBV12-3 or TRBV12-4 to TRBJ1-5, with 12 bases fitting TRBD1. J was trimmed by 1 base and V by 4 bases; bases with no gene match: 2. The CDR3 sequence is 16 residues long. In DNA form, the CDR3 reads TGTGCCAGCAGTTGGGGACAGGGGGCCAGCAATCAGCCCCAGCATTTT. Encoded protein: CASSWGQGASNQPQHF.

The chain carries TRBV5-1 and TRBJ2-1; 9 nucleotides align to TRBD2. The CDR3 totals 15 residues. V lost 1 base to trimming and J lost 10 bases; unmatched junction nucleotides: 9. Germline CDR1 and CDR2: SGHRS and YFSETQ. The CDR3: CASSLLAGLGGEQFF. Written as DNA, the CDR3 is TGCGCCAGCAGCTTGCTAGCGGGACTAGGGGGGGAGCAGTTCTTC.

CDR3 residues: CASSQGQNTEAFF. The CDR3 DNA reads as TGTGCCAGCTCACAAGGACAGAACACTGAAGCTTTCTTT. This chain connects TRBV18 to TRBJ1-1; tentatively, D is TRBD1 (5 bases). Germline V lookup: CDR1 KGHSH, CDR2 LQKENI. The ends were cut back, 4 bases at V and 1 base at J, with 7 bases in the middle. The CDR3 runs to 13 residues.